A single sample is the source of the 16 T cell receptor beta chains below, sequenced in a study of control samples from healthy donors and cancer patients. The protocol was immunoSEQ multiplex PCR, while the TCRdb copy is restricted to in-frame clones and leaves out a portion. The sample contains roughly 120,000 clones, approximately 93% of which appear only once. Sequenced input: blood. The origin of the receptors is a woman between 18 and 30 years old in good health.

The chain has TRBV2 and TRBJ2-1; the D is unclear. CDR3 length equals 15 residues. V lost 2 bases and J 0 bases, leaving 8 bases between the germline ends. CDR1 is SNHLY and CDR2 is FYNNEI in the germline V gene. The CDR3 region is CASSETRTSYNEQFF. DNA for the CDR3: TGTGCCAGCAGTGAAACTCGTACCTCCTACAATGAGCAGTTCTTC. Full variable domain (rest looked up from reference TRBV2 and TRBJ2-1): EPEVTQTPSHQVTQMGQEVILRCVPISNHLYFYWYRQILGQKVEFLVSFYNNEISEKSEIFDDQFSVERPDGSNFTLKIRSTKLEDSAMYFCASSETRTSYNEQFFGPGTRLTVL.

This sequence joins TRBV6-5 and TRBJ1-2; 7 nucleotides match TRBD1. V trimming: 4 bases; J trimming: 6 bases; junction bases outside the gene matches: 11. Germline V gene data show CDR1 as MNHEY and CDR2 as SVGAGI. The CDR3 covers 15 residues. The CDR3 DNA is TGTGCCAGCAGTTCCCGGACAGGAGAAATACATGGCTACACCTTC. Translation: CASSSRTGEIHGYTF.

This chain uses TRBV19 with TRBJ1-1, with D perhaps TRBD1 (6 bases). Deletions cut 3 bases from V and 4 bases from J, with 21 bases between. The CDR3 sequence is 17 residues long. The V gene's germline CDR1 is LNHDA and CDR2 SQIVND (reference sequence). For the CDR3, the DNA is TGTGCCAGTAGTATGATATATGGGAGAGGGGGATTCACTGAAGCTTTCTTT. It yields the protein CASSMIYGRGGFTEAFF. The full variable domain, rest sourced from reference TRBV19 and TRBJ1-1, is DGGITQSPKYLFRKEGQNVTLSCEQNLNHDAMYWYRQDPGQGLRLIYYSQIVNDFQKGDIAEGYSVSREKKESFPLTVTSAQKNPTAFYLCASSMIYGRGGFTEAFFGQGTRLTVV.

With respect to this clone: Other DNA sequences from this sample encode an identical CDR3 as well. The CDR3 DNA sequence: TGTGCCAGCAGTCGGTATAGCAATCAGCCCCAGCATTTT. Protein product: CASSRYSNQPQHF. The chain carries TRBV28 and TRBJ1-5, with no clear D. Trimming removed 5 bases at V and 0 bases at J, with 5 bases between. The CDR3 loop spans 13 amino acids. The germline V gene encodes CDR1 MDHEN and CDR2 SYDVKM.

The chain has TRBV4-3 and TRBJ2-5, with 11 bases that match TRBD2. Germline lookup yields CDR1 LGHNA and CDR2 YSLEER. This CDR3 is built from 17 residues. Trimming at V came to 1 base and at J to 2 bases, leaving 6 bases not matched to a gene. The CDR3 DNA follows: TGCGCCAGCAGCCAAGGCCAACTAGCGGGGGTTCAAGAGACCCAGTACTTC. Its protein is CASSQGQLAGVQETQYF.

This rearrangement joins TRBV6-6 to TRBJ2-2; D not certain. In germline, CDR1 is MNHNY, CDR2 SVGAGI (reference sequence). The CDR3 runs to 13 residues. Trimming cost V 0 bases and J 9 bases, with 8 bases left between them. CDR3 sequence: CASSYSAGRELFF. CDR3 DNA: TGTGCCAGCAGTTACTCGGCCGGCCGGGAGCTGTTTTTT.

This clone was picked up a small number of times. The chain joins TRBV12-3 or TRBV12-4 to TRBJ2-7; TRBD2 matches 7 bases. Unmatched junction bases numbered 7, after V lost 5 bases and J lost 6 bases. CDR3 length: 13 amino acids. In DNA form, the CDR3 reads TGTGCCAGCAGTCAGTGGGAGGGAGGCGAGCAGTACTTC. Protein sequence: CASSQWEGGEQYF.

This clone appeared a single time. The V gene is TRBV24-1, the J gene TRBJ1-2; 7 bases map to TRBD1. The V gene's germline CDR1 is KGHDR and CDR2 SFDVKD. This CDR3 is built from 15 residues. V lost 3 bases, J lost 5 bases, and 8 bases stayed unmatched. CDR3 sequence reads: CATSDTRAGGYGYTF. The CDR3 DNA is TGTGCCACCAGTGATACCCGGGCAGGGGGATATGGCTACACCTTC.

The chain has TRBV29-1 and TRBJ2-7; D may be TRBD1 (6 bases). V was cut by 4 bases and J by 3 bases, with 10 bases left in between. This CDR3 has 12 residues. The germline gives CDR1 SQVTM, CDR2 ANQGSEA. The CDR3 reads CSVVQDSYEQYF. The CDR3 bases are TGCAGCGTTGTGCAGGACAGCTACGAGCAGTACTTC.

The chain employs TRBV29-1 and TRBJ2-7; perhaps D is TRBD1 or TRBD2 (5 bases each). V lost 6 bases and J 2 bases, leaving 14 bases between the germline ends. Germline loops: CDR1 SQVTM, CDR2 ANQGSEA. CDR3 length equals 13 residues. The CDR3 DNA sequence: TGCAGCGTGGTGGGACGGGGACCCTACGAGCAGTACTTC. It is translated as CSVVGRGPYEQYF.

Regarding this clone: The junction departs from germline at one end; a sequencing error may be responsible. J is TRBJ2-4 and V is TRBV10-1; D is unresolved. This CDR3 region has 13 residues. Germline lookup yields CDR1 WNHNN and CDR2 SYGVQD (reference sequence). The CDR3 DNA reads as TGCGCCAGCAGTGAGTCTGGTTCGAGCAGTCTACGCTTC. Its translation: CASSESGSSSLRF.

The chain combines TRBV10-2 with TRBJ2-3; 9 bases fit TRBD2. Germline assignment: CDR1 WSHSY and CDR2 SAAADI. CDR3 length: 15 residues. The V gene end was trimmed by 3 bases and the J gene end by 2 bases; junction bases not matched to a gene: 3. DNA for the CDR3: TGCGCCAGCAGTGACGGGACTAGCCTCACAGATACGCAGTATTTT. Encoded protein: CASSDGTSLTDTQYF.

The V gene is TRBV19, the J gene TRBJ1-1; 7 positions match TRBD1. V shed 4 bases and J 3 bases; nucleotides not matched to a gene: 8. The germline V gene has CDR1 LNHDA and CDR2 SQIVND (reference sequence). This CDR3 contains 15 residues. CDR3 region: CASSKTKGAYTEAFF. CDR3 nucleotide sequence: TGTGCCAGTAGTAAGACTAAGGGGGCCTACACTGAAGCTTTCTTT.

The chain has TRBV6-6 and TRBJ1-2, with 9 bases matching TRBD1. Per germline, CDR1 MNHNY and CDR2 SVGAGI (reference sequence). The trim removed 11 bases at V and 4 bases at J, leaving 11 bases unmatched. The CDR3 is 14 amino acids. The CDR3 sequence: CAVSKQGAPYGYTF. DNA of the CDR3: TGTGCCGTCTCGAAACAGGGGGCCCCCTATGGCTACACCTTC.

This clone was counted a single time. The rearrangement links TRBV28 to TRBJ1-2, with unresolved D. The CDR3 has 12 amino acids. Per the germline V gene, CDR1 is MDHEN and CDR2 is SYDVKM. V was shortened by 8 bases and J by 4 bases, with 11 bases between the two germline ends. CDR3 nucleotides: TGTGCCAGCCGGGGTGGAGTCTATGGCTACACCTTC. Protein product: CASRGGVYGYTF.

This clone was seen just once. This rearrangement joins TRBV28 to TRBJ2-1, with D possibly matching TRBD2 (6 bases). The germline V and J ends were trimmed by 8 bases and 2 bases, with 16 bases remaining between them. Germline CDR1 MDHEN, CDR2 SYDVKM. This CDR3 contains 15 residues. DNA for the CDR3: TGTGCCAGCGCCCCTAAAGGCGGGACCTACAATGAGCAGTTCTTC. Translation: CASAPKGGTYNEQFF.